This record covers a single T cell receptor beta chain. Each CDR3 protein is one row after TCRdb ran MiXCR on the RT-PCR reads. The repertoire consists of about 700,000 distinct CDR3 sequences, with over 12% occurring once and the leading ten covering 3.6%. This TCR was recovered from a female donor in good health, serving as a healthy control. The sequenced sample was memory CD4+ T cells from blood.

The CDR3 nucleotides read TGTGCCAGCAGCTTCGACTGGACTAGCGGCTCCTACGAGCAGTACTTC. Translating it yields CASSFDWTSGSYEQYF. V and J are TRBV7-2 and TRBJ2-7, with TRBD2 matching 10 bases. V shed 3 bases, J shed 0 bases, and the junction held 5 bases outside the gene matches. Germline-derived CDR1 and CDR2 are SGHTA and FQGNSA. This CDR3 has 16 amino acids.